This T cell receptor beta chain was sequenced during a study of graft-versus-host responses after intestinal transplantation. Whole-study context: Those transplanted obtained multivisceral, liver-intestinal, or isolated intestinal grafts. After anti-thymocyte globulin induction, recipients took tacrolimus and steroids for around 3 years.

With respect to this clone: Its antigen is undetermined.

Germline-derived CDR1 and CDR2 are SGHRS and YFSETQ. V was pared by 0 bases and J by 8 bases, with 12 bases of the junction left unmatched. CDR3 length: 16 residues. Profiling relied on immunoSEQ multiplex PCR, and the TCRdb table lists in-frame clones only, not all of them. The repertoire has over 100,000 clones, around nine tenths of them found once; the top ten carry 0.2% to 0.25%. Findings and caveats of the study: Peak GvH clone levels in circulation were associated with early post-transplant HvG declines. Some GvH clones were seen earlier in gut or blood, suggesting intestinal origin.

The source is a human donor who was the organ donor for an intestinal transplant. This specimen consisted of unstimulated CD4+ T cells sorted from spleen or lymph node cells, obtained before transplant. The chain carries TRBV5-1 and TRBJ2-3; TRBD2 aligns across 7 bases. The CDR3 loop reads CASSLDGGRAGGTQYF. CDR3 sequence (DNA): TGCGCCAGCAGCTTGGACGGTGGGAGGGCCGGGGGTACGCAGTATTTT.